This T cell receptor beta chain was documented in a study of shared clonotypes between healthy human individuals. Study-wide findings and caveats: The four-donor shared clonotypes exceeded non-shared clonotypes in generation probability, with non-shared ones scoring lower.

After removal of 5 bases from V and 2 bases from J, the junction contained 14 bases not matched to a gene. There are 18 residues in the CDR3. CDR1 and CDR2 (germline): SEHNR, FQNEAQ (reference sequence). As handled by the study authors: ImmunoSEQ output held junction-only sequences without quality scores, so filtering differed. Sequenced by immunoSEQ multiplex PCR; TCRdb stores in-frame clones only, minus some. V, J and clone size are taken as reported in that table, and D and trimming were inferred from the DNA itself. The data show approximately 640,000 clones, roughly 87% seen once. Comments on this clone: The antigen is not known.

The receptor was derived from a man aged 18 to 30 in good health. Some clones in this sample may be carry-over from other donors' samples. The sample consisted of memory CD8+ T cells from PBMCs. Subset indicated: CD45RO+ cells pooled with CCR7-negative TemRA cells. The gene calls are TRBV7-9 and TRBJ1-3; 8 bases match TRBD1. The CDR3 DNA is TGTGCCAGCAGCCTCCTCCGGTGGACAGGGAGGGCTGGAAACACCATATATTTT. Protein sequence: CASSLLRWTGRAGNTIYF.